A selection of T cell receptor beta chains follows, all from one sample in a study of CD8 T cells in Susac syndrome. TCRdb re-derived calls from the immunoSEQ multiplex PCR reads in MiXCR, one entry per CDR3 protein. The sample gives about 66,000 distinct CDR3 sequences, 90% to 95% of which show up once; 0.45% to 0.65% is in the top ten. Sequenced sample: CD8+ T cells from PBMCs. Every receptor here comes from a human donor with multiple sclerosis. The CDR3 runs from the conserved cysteine through the conserved F or W. Each record gives: D gene, J gene, clone size, V gene, CDR3 protein, CDR3 DNA. The D gene is left open where the match is weak. Rows give clone size only sometimes, using once, few, many, or a class for an expanded clone.

D gene: -; J gene: TRBJ2-5; clone size: -; V gene: TRBV4-1; CDR3 protein: CASSQDAGLETQYF; CDR3 DNA: TGCGCCAGCAGCCAAGATGCAGGGTTGGAGACCCAGTACTTC
D gene: -; J gene: TRBJ1-1; clone size: -; V gene: TRBV15; CDR3 protein: CATSRETEMNTEAFF; CDR3 DNA: TGTGCCACCAGCAGAGAGACAGAGATGAACACTGAAGCTTTCTTT
D gene: -; J gene: TRBJ1-5; clone size: few; V gene: TRBV13; CDR3 protein: CASSLQGGNQPQHF; CDR3 DNA: TGTGCCAGCAGCTTACAAGGGGGCAATCAGCCCCAGCATTTT
D gene: TRBD1; J gene: TRBJ2-7; clone size: -; V gene: TRBV27; CDR3 protein: CASSPTGAATYEQYF; CDR3 DNA: TGTGCCAGCAGTCCCACAGGGGCTGCGACCTACGAGCAGTACTTC
D gene: -; J gene: TRBJ2-7; clone size: -; V gene: TRBV27; CDR3 protein: CASGLAISTYEQYF; CDR3 DNA: TGTGCCAGCGGCCTAGCGATAAGTACCTACGAGCAGTACTTC
D gene: -; J gene: TRBJ2-6; clone size: -; V gene: TRBV5-6; CDR3 protein: CASSLGPASGANVLIF; CDR3 DNA: TGTGCCAGCAGCTTGGGGCCAGCATCTGGGGCCAACGTCCTGATTTTC
D gene: TRBD1; J gene: TRBJ2-7; clone size: -; V gene: TRBV20-1; CDR3 protein: CSASRDSAYEQYF; CDR3 DNA: TGCAGTGCTTCCCGGGACAGCGCCTACGAGCAGTACTTC
D gene: TRBD1; J gene: TRBJ2-2; clone size: -; V gene: TRBV29-1; CDR3 protein: CSVKGQSNTGELFF; CDR3 DNA: TGCAGCGTCAAGGGACAGTCGAACACCGGGGAGCTGTTTTTT
D gene: -; J gene: TRBJ2-1; clone size: -; V gene: TRBV20-1; CDR3 protein: CSAGGYNEQFF; CDR3 DNA: TGCAGTGCAGGAGGCTACAATGAGCAGTTCTTC
D gene: -; J gene: TRBJ1-1; clone size: -; V gene: TRBV28; CDR3 protein: CASSLIVGDTEAFF; CDR3 DNA: TGTGCCAGCAGTTTAATAGTTGGGGACACTGAAGCTTTCTTT
D gene: -; J gene: TRBJ1-1; clone size: -; V gene: TRBV28; CDR3 protein: CASSYPPGASTEAFF; CDR3 DNA: TGTGCCAGCAGCTATCCGCCGGGGGCGAGCACTGAAGCTTTCTTT
D gene: TRBD2; J gene: TRBJ2-3; clone size: -; V gene: TRBV7-9; CDR3 protein: CASSQTSGIADTQYF; CDR3 DNA: TGTGCCAGCAGCCAAACTAGCGGGATTGCAGATACGCAGTATTTT
D gene: -; J gene: TRBJ2-3; clone size: once; V gene: TRBV29-1; CDR3 protein: CSVEDPGTLDTDTQYF; CDR3 DNA: TGCAGCGTTGAAGATCCTGGCACCTTAGACACAGATACGCAGTATTTT
D gene: -; J gene: TRBJ2-7; clone size: -; V gene: TRBV3-1; CDR3 protein: CASSQPGRPYEQYF; CDR3 DNA: TGTGCCAGCAGCCAACCGGGACGCCCCTACGAGCAGTACTTC
D gene: TRBD1; J gene: TRBJ2-5; clone size: -; V gene: TRBV7-2; CDR3 protein: CASSFHRGQETQYF; CDR3 DNA: TGTGCCAGCAGCTTTCACAGGGGGCAAGAGACCCAGTACTTC